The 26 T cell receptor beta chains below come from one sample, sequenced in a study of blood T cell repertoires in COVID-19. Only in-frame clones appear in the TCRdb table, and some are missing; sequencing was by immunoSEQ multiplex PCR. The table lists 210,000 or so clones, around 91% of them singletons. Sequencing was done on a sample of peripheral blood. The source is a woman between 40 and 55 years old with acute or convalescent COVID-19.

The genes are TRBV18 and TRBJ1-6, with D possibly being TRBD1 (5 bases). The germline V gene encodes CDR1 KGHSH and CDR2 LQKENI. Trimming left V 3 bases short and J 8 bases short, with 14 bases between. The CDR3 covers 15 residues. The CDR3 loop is CASSPSGFRHSPLHF. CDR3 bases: TGTGCCAGCTCACCCTCAGGGTTTCGGCATTCACCCCTCCACTTT.

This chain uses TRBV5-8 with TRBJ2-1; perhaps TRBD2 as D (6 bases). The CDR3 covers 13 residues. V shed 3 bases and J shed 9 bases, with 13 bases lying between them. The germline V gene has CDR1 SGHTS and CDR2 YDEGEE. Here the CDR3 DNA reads TGTGCCAGCAGCTGGAGAGGAGGGATTGAGCAGTTCTTC. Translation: CASSWRGGIEQFF.

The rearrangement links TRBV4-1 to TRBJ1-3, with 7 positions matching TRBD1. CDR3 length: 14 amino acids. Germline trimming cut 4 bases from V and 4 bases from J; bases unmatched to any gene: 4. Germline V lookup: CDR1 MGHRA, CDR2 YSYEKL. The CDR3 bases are TGCGCCAGCAGCCCTGACAGGGTCGGAAACACCATATATTTT. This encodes CASSPDRVGNTIYF.

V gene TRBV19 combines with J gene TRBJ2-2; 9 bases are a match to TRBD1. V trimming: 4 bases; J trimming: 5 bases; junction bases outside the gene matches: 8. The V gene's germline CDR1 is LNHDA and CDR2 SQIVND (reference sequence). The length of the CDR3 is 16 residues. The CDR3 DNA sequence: TGTGCCAGTAGTACGAGGACAGGGGAGAGGACCGGGGAGCTGTTTTTT. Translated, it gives CASSTRTGERTGELFF.

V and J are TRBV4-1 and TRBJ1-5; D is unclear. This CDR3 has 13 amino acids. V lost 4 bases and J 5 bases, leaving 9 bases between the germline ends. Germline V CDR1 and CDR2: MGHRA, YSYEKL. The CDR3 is CASSLQSYQPQHF. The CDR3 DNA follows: TGCGCCAGCAGCCTCCAGTCATATCAGCCCCAGCATTTT.

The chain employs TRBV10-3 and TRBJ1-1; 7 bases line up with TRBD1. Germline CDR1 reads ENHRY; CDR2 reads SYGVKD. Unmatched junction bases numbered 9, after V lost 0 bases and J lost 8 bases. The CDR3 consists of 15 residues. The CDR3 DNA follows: TGTGCCATCAGTGAGTCGGGAAAGGGGGCGCGAGAAGCTTTCTTT. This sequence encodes CAISESGKGAREAFF.

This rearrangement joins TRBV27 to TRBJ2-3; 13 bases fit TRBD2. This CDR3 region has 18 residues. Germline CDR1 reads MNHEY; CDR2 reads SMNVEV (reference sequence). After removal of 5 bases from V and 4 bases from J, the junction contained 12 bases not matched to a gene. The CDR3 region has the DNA TGTGCCAGCAGTCTTATACTAGCGGGGGGGCTCAGGGCAGATACGCAGTATTTT. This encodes CASSLILAGGLRADTQYF.

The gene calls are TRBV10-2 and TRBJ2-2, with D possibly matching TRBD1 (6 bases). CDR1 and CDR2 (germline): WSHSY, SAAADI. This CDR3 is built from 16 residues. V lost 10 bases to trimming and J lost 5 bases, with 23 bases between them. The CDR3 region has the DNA TGCGCCACCCGGCCAGGGGCCCTCAGGTGGACCGGGGAGCTGTTTTTT. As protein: CATRPGALRWTGELFF.

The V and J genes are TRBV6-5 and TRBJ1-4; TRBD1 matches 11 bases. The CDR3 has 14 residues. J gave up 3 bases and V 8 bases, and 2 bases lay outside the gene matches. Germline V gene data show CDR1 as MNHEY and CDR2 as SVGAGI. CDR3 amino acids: CASGQGAANEKLFF. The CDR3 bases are TGTGCCAGCGGACAGGGGGCGGCTAATGAAAAACTGTTTTTT.

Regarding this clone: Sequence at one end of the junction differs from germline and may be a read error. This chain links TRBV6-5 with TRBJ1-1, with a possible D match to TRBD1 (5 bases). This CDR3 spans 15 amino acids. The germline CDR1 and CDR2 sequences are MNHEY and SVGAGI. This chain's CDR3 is CASSYAREVYTEAFF. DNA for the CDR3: TGCGCCAGCAGTTACGCCAGGGAGGTATACACTGAAGCTTTCTTT.

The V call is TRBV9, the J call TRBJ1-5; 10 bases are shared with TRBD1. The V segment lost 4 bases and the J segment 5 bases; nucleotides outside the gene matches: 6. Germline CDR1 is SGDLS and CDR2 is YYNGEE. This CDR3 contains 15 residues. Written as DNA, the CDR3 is TGTGCCAGCAGCATTACCGGGACAGGGGATCAGCCCCAGCATTTT. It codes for CASSITGTGDQPQHF. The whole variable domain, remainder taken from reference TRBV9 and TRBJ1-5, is DSGVTQTPKHLITATGQRVTLRCSPRSGDLSVYWYQQSLDQGLQFLIQYYNGEERAKGNILERFSAQQFPDLHSELNLSSLELGDSALYFCASSITGTGDQPQHFGDGTRLSIL.

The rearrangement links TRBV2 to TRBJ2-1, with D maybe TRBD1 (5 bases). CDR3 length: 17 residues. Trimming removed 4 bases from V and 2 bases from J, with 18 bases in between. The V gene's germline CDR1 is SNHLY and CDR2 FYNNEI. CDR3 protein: CASSGIRRGGPYNEQFF. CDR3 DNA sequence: TGTGCCAGCAGTGGCATACGTAGGGGTGGGCCCTACAATGAGCAGTTCTTC.

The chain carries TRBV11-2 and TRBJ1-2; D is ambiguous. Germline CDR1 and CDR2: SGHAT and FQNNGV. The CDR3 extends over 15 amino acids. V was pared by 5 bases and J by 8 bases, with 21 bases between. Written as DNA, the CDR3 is TGTGCCAGCAGCCCCAGGTCCTCAGGCGCGGGCGGCTACACCTTC. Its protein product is CASSPRSSGAGGYTF.

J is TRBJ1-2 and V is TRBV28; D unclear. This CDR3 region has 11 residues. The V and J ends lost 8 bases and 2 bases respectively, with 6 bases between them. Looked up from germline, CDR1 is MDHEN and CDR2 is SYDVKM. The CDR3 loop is CASGPNYGYTF. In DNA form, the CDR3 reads TGTGCCAGCGGGCCCAACTATGGCTACACCTTC.

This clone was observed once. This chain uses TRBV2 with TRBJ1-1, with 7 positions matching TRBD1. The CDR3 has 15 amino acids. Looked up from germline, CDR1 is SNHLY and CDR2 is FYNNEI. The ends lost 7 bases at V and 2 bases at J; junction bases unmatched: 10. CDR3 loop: CASIGGQSDNTEAFF. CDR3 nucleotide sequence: TGTGCCAGCATCGGGGGACAGTCGGATAACACTGAAGCTTTCTTT.

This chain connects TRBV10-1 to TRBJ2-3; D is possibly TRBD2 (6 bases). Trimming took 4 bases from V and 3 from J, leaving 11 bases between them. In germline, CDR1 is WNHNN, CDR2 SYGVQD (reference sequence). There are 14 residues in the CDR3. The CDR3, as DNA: TGCGCCAGCAGTGTGGGAGGTTCGACAGATACGCAGTATTTT. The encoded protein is CASSVGGSTDTQYF.

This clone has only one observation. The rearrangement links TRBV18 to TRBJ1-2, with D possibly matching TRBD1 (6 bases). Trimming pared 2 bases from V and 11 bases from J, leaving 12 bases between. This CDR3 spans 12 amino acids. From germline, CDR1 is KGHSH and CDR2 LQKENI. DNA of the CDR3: TGTGCCAGCTCACCATCGCCAGGGGAGTACACCTTC. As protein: CASSPSPGEYTF.

The CDR3 protein is CASIQGGQLYMNTEAFF. CDR3 coding DNA: TGTGCCAGCATTCAGGGTGGACAGCTCTACATGAACACTGAAGCTTTCTTT. The chain carries TRBV28 and TRBJ1-1, with D maybe TRBD1 (6 bases). Germline CDR1 MDHEN, CDR2 SYDVKM. This CDR3 comprises 17 residues. Between the trimmed V and J ends, which lost 7 bases and 0 bases, there was a span of 21 bases.

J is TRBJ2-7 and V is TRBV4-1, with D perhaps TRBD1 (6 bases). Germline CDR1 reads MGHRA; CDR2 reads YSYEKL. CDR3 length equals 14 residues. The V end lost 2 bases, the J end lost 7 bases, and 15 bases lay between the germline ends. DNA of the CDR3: TGCGCCAGCAGCCAACGGGACACTGGTGGGGAGCAGTACGTC. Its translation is CASSQRDTGGEQYV.

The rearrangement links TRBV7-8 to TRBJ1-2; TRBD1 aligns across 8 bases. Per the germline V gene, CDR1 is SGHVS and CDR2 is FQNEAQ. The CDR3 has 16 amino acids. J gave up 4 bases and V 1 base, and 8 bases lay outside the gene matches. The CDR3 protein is CASSLGGGTGPYGYTF. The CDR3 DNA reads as TGTGCCAGCAGCTTAGGGGGGGGGACAGGACCCTATGGCTACACCTTC.

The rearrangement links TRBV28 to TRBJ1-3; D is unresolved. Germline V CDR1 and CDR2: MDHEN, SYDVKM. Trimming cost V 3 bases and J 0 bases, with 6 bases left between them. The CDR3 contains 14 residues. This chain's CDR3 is CASSFSSSGNTIYF. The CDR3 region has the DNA TGTGCCAGCAGTTTTAGCAGCTCTGGAAACACCATATATTTT.

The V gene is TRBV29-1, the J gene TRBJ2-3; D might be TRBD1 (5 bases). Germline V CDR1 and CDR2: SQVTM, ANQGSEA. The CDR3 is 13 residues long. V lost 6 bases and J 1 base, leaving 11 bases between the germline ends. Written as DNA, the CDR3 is TGCAGCGTCCTAGACAGAGGCACAGATACGCAGTATTTT. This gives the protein CSVLDRGTDTQYF.

CDR3 sequence (DNA): TGTGCCTGGACTGTCGGGACAGGGCCTAACTATGGCTACACCTTC. This gives the protein CAWTVGTGPNYGYTF. This chain connects TRBV30 to TRBJ1-2, with 9 bases lining up with TRBD1. Germline CDR1 reads GTSNPN; CDR2 reads SVGIG (reference sequence). J was trimmed by 0 bases and V by 4 bases; bases with no gene match: 6. CDR3 length equals 15 residues.

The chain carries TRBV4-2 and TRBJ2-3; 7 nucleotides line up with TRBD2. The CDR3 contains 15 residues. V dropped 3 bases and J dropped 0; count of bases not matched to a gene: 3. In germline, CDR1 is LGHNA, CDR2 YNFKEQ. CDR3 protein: CASSHGEGSTDTQYF. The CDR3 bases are TGTGCCAGCAGCCACGGGGAGGGGAGCACAGATACGCAGTATTTT.

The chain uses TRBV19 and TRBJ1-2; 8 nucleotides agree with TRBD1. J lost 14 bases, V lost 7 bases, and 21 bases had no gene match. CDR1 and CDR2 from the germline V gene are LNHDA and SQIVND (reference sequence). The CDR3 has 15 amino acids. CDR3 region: CASIPHGGDRRVATF. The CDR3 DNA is TGTGCCAGTATCCCTCATGGGGGGGACAGGAGAGTTGCAACCTTC.

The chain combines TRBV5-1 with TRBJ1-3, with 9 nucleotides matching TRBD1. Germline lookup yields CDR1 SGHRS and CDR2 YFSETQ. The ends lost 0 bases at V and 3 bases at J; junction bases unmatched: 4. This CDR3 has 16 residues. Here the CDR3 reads CASSLEGQGGGNTIYF. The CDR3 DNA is TGCGCCAGCAGCTTGGAGGGACAGGGAGGTGGAAACACCATATATTTT.